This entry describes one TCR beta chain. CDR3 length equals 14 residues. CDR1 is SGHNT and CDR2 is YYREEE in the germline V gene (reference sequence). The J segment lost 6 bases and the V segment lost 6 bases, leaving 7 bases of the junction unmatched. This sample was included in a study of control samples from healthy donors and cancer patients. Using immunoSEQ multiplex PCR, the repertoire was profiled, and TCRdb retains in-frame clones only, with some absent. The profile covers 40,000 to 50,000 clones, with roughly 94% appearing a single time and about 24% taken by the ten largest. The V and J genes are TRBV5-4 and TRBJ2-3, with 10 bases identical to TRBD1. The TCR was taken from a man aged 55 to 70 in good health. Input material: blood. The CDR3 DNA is TGTGCCAGCAAGGACAGGGGGAAACAGGATACGCAGTATTTT. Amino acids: CASKDRGKQDTQYF. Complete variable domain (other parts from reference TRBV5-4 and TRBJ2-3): ETGVTQSPTHLIKTRGQQVTLRCSSQSGHNTVSWYQQALGQGPQFIFQYYREEENGRGNFPPRFSGLQFPNYSSELNVNALELDDSALYLCASKDRGKQDTQYFGPGTRLTVL.